This TCR beta chain came from a study of blood T cell repertoires in COVID-19. With 7 bases removed from V and 0 bases from J, the gap between germline ends came to 16 bases. Germline CDR1 MNHNY, CDR2 SVGAGI (reference sequence). The length of the CDR3 is 15 residues. In the authors' methods: Estimated nucleated cell counts came from reference gene primer amplification. The repertoire was sequenced with immunoSEQ multiplex PCR; TCRdb's copy has only in-frame clones and lacks some. V and J calls plus clone size are reproduced from that table; the DNA served to infer D and trimming. The sample lists about 100,000 clones, 85% to 90% occurring once.

Sequencing was done on a sample of peripheral blood. This sequence joins TRBV6-6 and TRBJ2-7, with D perhaps TRBD2 (6 bases). This clonotype was sampled from a woman in her fifties or sixties in a cohort sampled during active or convalescent COVID-19. Here the CDR3 reads CASIRDGGSSYEQYF. DNA of the CDR3: TGTGCCAGCATTCGAGACGGGGGTAGCTCCTACGAGCAGTACTTC.